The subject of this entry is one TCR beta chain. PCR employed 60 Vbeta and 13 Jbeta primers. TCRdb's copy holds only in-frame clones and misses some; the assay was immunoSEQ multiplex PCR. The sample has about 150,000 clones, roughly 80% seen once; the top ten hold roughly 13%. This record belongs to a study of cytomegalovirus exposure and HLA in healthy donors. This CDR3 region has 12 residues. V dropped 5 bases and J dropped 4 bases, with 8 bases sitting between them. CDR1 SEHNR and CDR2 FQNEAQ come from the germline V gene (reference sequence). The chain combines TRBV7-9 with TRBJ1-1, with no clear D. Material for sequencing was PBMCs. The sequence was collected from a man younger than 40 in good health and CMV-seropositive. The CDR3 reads CASSQTTTEAFF. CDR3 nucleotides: TGTGCCAGCAGCCAAACAACCACTGAAGCTTTCTTT.